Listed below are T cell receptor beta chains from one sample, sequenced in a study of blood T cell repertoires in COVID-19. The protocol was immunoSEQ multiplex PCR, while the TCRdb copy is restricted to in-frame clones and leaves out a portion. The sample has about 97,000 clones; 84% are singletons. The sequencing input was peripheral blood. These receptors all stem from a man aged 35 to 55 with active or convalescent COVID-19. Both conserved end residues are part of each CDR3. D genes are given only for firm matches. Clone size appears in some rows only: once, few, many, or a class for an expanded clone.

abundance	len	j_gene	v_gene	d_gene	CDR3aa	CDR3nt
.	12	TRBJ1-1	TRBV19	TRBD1	CATRGPVTEAFF	TGTGCCACCAGGGGGCCGGTGACTGAAGCTTTCTTT
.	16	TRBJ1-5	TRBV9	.	CASSKGETGDNQPQHF	TGTGCCAGCAGCAAGGGGGAGACAGGTGACAATCAGCCCCAGCATTTT
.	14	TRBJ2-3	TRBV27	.	CASSPSEISDTQYF	TGTGCCAGCAGTCCGTCAGAAATCTCAGATACGCAGTATTTT
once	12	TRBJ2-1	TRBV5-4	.	CASSLSYNEQFF	TGTGCCAGCAGTCTCTCCTACAATGAGCAGTTCTTC
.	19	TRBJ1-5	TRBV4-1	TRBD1	CASSQGPGQGSVGNQPQHF	TGCGCCAGCAGCCAAGGACCGGGACAGGGGAGTGTGGGCAATCAGCCCCAGCATTTT
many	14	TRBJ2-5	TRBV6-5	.	CASYPLASLETQYF	TGTGCCAGCTACCCCCTCGCGTCCTTAGAGACCCAGTACTTC
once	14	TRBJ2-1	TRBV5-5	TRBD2	CASSFLAGGGEQFF	TGTGCCAGCAGCTTTCTAGCGGGGGGTGGAGAGCAGTTCTTC
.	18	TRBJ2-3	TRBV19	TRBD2	CASSTPRRGLVHTDTQYF	TGTGCCAGTAGTACTCCCCGGAGAGGACTAGTCCACACAGATACGCAGTATTTT
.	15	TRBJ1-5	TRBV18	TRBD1	CASSPQTGGNQPQHF	TGTGCCAGCTCACCACAAACAGGGGGGAATCAGCCCCAGCATTTT
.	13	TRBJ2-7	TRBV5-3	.	CARSPLGGAEQYF	TGTGCCAGAAGCCCGTTAGGAGGGGCCGAGCAGTACTTC
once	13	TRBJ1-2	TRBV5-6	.	CASTLNRADGYTF	TGTGCCAGCACCCTTAACAGGGCGGATGGCTACACCTTC
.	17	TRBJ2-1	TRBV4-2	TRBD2	CASSQDQSGGAKNEQFF	TGTGCCAGCAGCCAAGATCAAAGCGGGGGGGCAAAAAATGAGCAGTTCTTC
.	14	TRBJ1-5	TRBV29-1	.	CSVDLRVGNQPQHF	TGCAGCGTTGACCTCAGGGTGGGAAATCAGCCCCAGCATTTT
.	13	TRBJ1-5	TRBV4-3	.	CASSQVRDQPQHF	TGCGCCAGCAGCCAGGTCCGCGATCAGCCCCAGCATTTT
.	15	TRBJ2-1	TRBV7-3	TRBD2	CASSLAGGPSNEQFF	TGTGCCAGCAGCTTAGCGGGGGGGCCTTCCAATGAGCAGTTCTTC
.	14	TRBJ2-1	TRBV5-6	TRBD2	CASRRGSSYNEQFF	TGTGCCAGCAGGCGGGGGAGCTCCTACAATGAGCAGTTCTTC
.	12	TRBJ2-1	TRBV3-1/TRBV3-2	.	CASSRASLPQFF	TGTGCCAGCAGCCGGGCTAGCCTACCGCAGTTCTTC
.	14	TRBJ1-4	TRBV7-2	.	CASSGGGANEKLFF	TGTGCCAGCAGCGGGGGGGGAGCTAATGAAAAACTGTTTTTT
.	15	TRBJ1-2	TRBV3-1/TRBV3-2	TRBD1	CASSQDLTGGQGYTF	TGTGCCAGCAGCCAAGATCTGACAGGGGGCCAGGGCTACACCTTC
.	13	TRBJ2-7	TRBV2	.	CASSSQALYEQYF	TGTGCCAGCAGTAGTCAGGCCCTCTACGAGCAGTACTTC
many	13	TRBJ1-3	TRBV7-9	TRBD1	CASSTQGANTIYF	TGTGCCAGCAGCACCCAGGGGGCAAACACCATATATTTT
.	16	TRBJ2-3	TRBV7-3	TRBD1	CASSFKVGQGPDTQYF	TGTGCCAGCAGCTTTAAGGTGGGACAGGGCCCAGATACGCAGTATTTT
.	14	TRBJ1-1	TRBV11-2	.	CASSLGGVGTEAFF	TGTGCCAGCAGCTTAGGGGGGGTTGGCACTGAAGCTTTCTTT
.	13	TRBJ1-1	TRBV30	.	CAWSVSPNTEAFF	TGTGCCTGGAGTGTATCTCCGAACACTGAAGCTTTCTTT
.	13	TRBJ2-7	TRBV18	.	CASSPPGGYEQYF	TGTGCCAGCTCACCACCAGGCGGTTACGAGCAGTACTTC
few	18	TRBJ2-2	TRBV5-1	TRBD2	CASSSTRGGADRYGELFF	TGCGCCAGCAGCTCGACCCGCGGGGGGGCTGATCGATACGGGGAGCTGTTTTTT
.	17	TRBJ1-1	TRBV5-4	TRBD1	CASSKHDPGQGSAEAFF	TGTGCCAGCAGTAAACACGATCCGGGACAGGGTTCGGCTGAAGCTTTCTTT
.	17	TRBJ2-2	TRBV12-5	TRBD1	CASGSPQGQGNTGELFF	TGTGCTAGTGGTTCCCCGCAGGGACAGGGGAACACCGGGGAGCTGTTTTTT
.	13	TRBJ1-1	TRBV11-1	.	CASSLAGNTEAFF	TGTGCCAGCAGCTTAGCCGGGAACACTGAAGCTTTCTTT
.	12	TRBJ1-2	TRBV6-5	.	CASSYTGNGYTF	TGTGCCAGCAGTTACACGGGAAACGGCTACACCTTC
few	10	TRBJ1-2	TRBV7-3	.	CASNSYGYTF	TGTGCCAGCAACTCCTATGGCTACACCTTC
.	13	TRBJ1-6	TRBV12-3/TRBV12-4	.	CASGESSNGPLHF	TGTGCCAGCGGGGAGTCCTCTAACGGACCCCTCCACTTT
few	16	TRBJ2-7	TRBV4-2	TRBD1	CASSPRAGQGTYEQYF	TGTGCCAGCAGCCCCCGTGCTGGACAGGGTACGTACGAGCAGTACTTC
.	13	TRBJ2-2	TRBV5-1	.	CASSSWGAGELFF	TGCGCCAGCAGTAGCTGGGGGGCCGGGGAGCTGTTTTTT
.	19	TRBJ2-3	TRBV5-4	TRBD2	CASSPAGLAGVISTDTQYF	TGTGCCAGCAGCCCCGCCGGACTAGCGGGGGTCATTAGCACAGATACGCAGTATTTT
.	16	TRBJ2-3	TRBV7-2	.	CASSLGFGSSTDTQYF	TGTGCCAGCAGCTTAGGTTTTGGGAGTAGCACAGATACGCAGTATTTT
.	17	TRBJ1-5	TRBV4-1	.	CASSQERSQGGNQPQHF	TGCGCCAGCAGCCAAGAAAGGAGTCAGGGCGGCAATCAGCCCCAGCATTTT
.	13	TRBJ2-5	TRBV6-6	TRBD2	CASRRGGLETQYF	TGTGCCAGCAGACGCGGGGGGCTCGAGACCCAGTACTTC
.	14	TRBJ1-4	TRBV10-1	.	CASTPRATNEKLFF	TGCGCCAGCACACCACGGGCAACTAATGAAAAACTGTTTTTT
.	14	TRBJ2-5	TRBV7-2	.	CASSFLEYRETQYF	TGTGCCAGCAGCTTTTTAGAGTACCGAGAGACCCAGTACTTC
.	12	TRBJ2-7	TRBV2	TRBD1	CASRVTGPEQYF	TGTGCCAGCCGAGTGACAGGGCCCGAGCAGTACTTC